This T cell receptor beta chain was obtained from a study of T cell responses to AZD1222 COVID-19 vaccine. Study observations and caveats: Dominant at 160-218 and 743-854, vaccine-associated CD4 TCRs also spanned spike.

TCRdb's table, derived via immunoSEQ multiplex PCR, lists solely in-frame clones and lacks some. Of about 130,000 clones in the sample, about 87% are singletons; the top ten hold 3.5% to 4.5%. The V gene's germline CDR1 is MNHEY and CDR2 SMNVEV (reference sequence). The V segment lost 4 bases and the J segment 4 bases; nucleotides outside the gene matches: 3. The CDR3 consists of 14 residues. Note on this clone: Its antigen is as yet unknown. Other nucleotide sequences from this sample produce the same CDR3.

This sequence was found in an adult in good health. The source was peripheral blood, collected on day 0 of AZD1222 vaccination. The chain joins TRBV27 to TRBJ2-7; 11 nucleotides align to TRBD1. CDR3 protein: CASSSDRGRYEQYF. The CDR3, as DNA: TGTGCCAGCAGTTCGGACAGGGGGCGGTACGAGCAGTACTTC.